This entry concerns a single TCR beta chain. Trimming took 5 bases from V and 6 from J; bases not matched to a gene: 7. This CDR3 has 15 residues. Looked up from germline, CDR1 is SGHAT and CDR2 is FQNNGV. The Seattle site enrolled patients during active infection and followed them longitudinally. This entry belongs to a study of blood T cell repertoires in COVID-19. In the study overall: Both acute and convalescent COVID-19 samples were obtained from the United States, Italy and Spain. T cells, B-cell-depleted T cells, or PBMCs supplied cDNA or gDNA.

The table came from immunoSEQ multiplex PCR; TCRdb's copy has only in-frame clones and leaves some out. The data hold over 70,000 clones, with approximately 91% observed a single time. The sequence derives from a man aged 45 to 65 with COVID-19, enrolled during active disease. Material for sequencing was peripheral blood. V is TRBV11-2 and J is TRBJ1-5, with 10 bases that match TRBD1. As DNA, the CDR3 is TGTGCCAGCAGCCCAGGACAGGGGGATGGTCAGCCCCAGCATTTT. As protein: CASSPGQGDGQPQHF.